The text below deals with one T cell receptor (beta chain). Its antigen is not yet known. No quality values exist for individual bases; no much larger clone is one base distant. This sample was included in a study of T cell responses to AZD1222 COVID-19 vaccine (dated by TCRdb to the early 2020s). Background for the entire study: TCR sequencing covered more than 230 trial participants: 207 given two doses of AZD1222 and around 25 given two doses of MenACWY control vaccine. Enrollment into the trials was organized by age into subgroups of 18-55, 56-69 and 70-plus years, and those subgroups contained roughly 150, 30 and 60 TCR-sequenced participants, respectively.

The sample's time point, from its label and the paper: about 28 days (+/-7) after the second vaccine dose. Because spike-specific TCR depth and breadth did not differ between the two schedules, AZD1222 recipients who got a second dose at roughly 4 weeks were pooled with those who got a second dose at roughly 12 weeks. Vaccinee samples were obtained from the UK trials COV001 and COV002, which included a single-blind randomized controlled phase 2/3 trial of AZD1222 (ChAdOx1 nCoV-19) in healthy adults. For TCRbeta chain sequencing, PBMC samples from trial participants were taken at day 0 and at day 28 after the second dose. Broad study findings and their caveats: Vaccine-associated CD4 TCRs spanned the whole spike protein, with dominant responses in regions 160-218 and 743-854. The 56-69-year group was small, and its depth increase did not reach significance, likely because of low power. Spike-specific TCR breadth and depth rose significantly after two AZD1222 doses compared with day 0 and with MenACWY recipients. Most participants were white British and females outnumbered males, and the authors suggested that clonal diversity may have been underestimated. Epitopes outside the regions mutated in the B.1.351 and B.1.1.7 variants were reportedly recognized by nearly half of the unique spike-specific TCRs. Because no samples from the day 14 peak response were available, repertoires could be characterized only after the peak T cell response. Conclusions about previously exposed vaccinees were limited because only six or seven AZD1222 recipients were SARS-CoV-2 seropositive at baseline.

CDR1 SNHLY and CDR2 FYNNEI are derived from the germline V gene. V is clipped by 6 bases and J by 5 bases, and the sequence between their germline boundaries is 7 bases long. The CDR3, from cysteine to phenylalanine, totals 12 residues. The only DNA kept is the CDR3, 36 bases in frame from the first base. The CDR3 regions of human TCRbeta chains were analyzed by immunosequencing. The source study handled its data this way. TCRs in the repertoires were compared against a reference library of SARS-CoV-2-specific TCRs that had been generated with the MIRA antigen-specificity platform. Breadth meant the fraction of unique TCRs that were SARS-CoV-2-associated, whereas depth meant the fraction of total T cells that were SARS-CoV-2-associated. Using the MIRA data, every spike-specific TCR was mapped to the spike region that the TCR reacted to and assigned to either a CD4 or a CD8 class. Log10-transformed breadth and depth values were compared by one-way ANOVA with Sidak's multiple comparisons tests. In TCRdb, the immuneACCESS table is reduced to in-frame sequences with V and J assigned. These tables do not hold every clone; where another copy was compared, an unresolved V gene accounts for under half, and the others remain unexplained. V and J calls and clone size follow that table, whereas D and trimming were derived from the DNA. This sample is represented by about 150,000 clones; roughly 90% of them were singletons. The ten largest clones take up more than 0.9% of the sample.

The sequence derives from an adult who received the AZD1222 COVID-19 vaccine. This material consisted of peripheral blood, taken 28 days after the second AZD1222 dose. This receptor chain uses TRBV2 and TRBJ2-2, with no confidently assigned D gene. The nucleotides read TGTGCCAGCAGCGGTAGGACCGGGGAGCTGTTTTTT. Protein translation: CASSGRTGELFF. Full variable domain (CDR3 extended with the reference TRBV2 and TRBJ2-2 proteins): EPEVTQTPSHQVTQMGQEVILRCVPISNHLYFYWYRQILGQKVEFLVSFYNNEISEKSEIFDDQFSVERPDGSNFTLKIRSTKLEDSAMYFCASSGRTGELFFGEGSRLTVL.